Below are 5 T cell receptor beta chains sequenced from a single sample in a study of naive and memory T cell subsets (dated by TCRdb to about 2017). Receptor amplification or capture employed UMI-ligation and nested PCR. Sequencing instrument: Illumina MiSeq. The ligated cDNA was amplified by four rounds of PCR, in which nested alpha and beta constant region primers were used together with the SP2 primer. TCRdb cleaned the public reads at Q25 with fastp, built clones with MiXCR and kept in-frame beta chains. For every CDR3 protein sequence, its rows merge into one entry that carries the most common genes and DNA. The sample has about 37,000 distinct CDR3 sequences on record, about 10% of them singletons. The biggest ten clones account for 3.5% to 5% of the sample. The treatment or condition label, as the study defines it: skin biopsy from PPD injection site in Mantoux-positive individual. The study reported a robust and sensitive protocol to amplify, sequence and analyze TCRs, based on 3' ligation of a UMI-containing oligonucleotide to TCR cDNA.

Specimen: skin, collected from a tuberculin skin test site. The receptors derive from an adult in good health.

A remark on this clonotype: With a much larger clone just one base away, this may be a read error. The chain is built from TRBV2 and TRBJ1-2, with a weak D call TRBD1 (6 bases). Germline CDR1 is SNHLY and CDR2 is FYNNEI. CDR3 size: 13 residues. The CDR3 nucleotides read TGTGCCAGCAGTGAATGGGGGGCGAATGGCGACACCTTC. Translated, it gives CASSEWGANGDTF.

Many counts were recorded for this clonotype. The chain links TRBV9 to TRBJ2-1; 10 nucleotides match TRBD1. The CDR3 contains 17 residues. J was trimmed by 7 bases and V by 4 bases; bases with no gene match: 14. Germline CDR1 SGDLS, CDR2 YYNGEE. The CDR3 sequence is CASSPSPLRDRGNEQFF. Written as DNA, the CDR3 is TGTGCCAGCAGCCCGAGCCCCCTCCGGGACAGGGGAAATGAGCAGTTCTTC.

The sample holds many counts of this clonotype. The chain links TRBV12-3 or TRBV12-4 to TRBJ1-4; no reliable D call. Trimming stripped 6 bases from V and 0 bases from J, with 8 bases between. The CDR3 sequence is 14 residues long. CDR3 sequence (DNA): TGTGCCAGCAGATTCGGGACAACTAATGAAAAACTGTTTTTT. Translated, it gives CASRFGTTNEKLFF.

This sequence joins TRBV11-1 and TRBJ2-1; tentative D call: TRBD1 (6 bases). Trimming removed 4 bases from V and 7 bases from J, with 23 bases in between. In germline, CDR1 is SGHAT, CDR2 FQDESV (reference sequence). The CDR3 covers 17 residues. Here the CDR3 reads CASSSRLGTTSYNEQFF. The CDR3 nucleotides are TGTGCCAGCAGCTCCCGTTTAGGGACAACCTCTTATAATGAGCAGTTCTTC.

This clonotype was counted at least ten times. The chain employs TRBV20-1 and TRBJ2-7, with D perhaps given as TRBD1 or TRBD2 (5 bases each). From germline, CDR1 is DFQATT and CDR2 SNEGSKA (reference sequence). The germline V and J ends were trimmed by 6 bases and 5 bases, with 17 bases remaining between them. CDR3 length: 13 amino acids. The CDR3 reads CSAGAGTLNEQYF. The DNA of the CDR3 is TGCAGTGCAGGGGCAGGGACCCTAAACGAGCAGTACTTC.